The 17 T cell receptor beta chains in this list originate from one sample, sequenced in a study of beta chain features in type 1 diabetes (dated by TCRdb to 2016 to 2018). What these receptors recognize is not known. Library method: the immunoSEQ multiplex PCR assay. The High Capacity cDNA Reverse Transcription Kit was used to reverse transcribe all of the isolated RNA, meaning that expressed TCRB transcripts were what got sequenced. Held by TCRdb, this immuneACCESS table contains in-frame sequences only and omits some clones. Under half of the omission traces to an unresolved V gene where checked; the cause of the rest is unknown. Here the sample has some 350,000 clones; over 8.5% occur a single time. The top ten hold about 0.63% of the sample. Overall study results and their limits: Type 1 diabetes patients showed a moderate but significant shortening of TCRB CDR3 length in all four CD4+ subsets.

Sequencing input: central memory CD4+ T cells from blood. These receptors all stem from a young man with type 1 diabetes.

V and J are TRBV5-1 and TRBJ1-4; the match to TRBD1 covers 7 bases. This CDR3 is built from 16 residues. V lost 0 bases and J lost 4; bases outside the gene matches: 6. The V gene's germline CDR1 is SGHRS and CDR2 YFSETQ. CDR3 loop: CASSLEPQGSNEKLFF. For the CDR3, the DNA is TGCGCCAGCAGCTTGGAACCACAGGGGAGTAATGAAAAACTGTTTTTT.

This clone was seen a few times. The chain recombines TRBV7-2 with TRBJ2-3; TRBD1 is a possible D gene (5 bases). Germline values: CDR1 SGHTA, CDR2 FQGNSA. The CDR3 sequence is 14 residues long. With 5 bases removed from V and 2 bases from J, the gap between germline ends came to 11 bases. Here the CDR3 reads CASSPMDITDTQYF. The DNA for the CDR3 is TGTGCCAGCAGCCCAATGGACATCACAGATACGCAGTATTTT. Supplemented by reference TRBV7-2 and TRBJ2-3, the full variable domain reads GAGVSQSPSNKVTEKGKDVELRCDPISGHTALYWYRQSLGQGLEFLIYFQGNSAPDKSGLPSDRFSAERTGGSVSTLTIQRTQQEDSAVYLCASSPMDITDTQYFGPGTRLTVL.

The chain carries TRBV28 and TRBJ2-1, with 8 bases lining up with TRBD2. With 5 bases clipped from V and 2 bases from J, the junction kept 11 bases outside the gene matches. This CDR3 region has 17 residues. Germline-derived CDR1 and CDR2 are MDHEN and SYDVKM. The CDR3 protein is CASSRLAGRGPYNEQFF. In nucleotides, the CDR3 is TGTGCCAGCAGTAGATTAGCGGGAAGGGGCCCCTACAATGAGCAGTTCTTC.

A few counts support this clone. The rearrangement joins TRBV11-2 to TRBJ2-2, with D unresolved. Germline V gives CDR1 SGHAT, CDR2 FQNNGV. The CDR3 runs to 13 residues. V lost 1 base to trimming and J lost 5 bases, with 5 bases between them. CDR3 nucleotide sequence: TGTGCCAGCAGCTTAGTATCAACCGGGGAGCTGTTTTTT. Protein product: CASSLVSTGELFF.

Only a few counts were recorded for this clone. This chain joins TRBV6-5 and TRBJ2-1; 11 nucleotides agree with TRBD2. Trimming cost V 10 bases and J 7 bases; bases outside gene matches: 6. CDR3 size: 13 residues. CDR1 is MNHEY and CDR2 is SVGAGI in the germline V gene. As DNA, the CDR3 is TGTGCCATCAGAGGGACTAGCGGAAATGAGCAGTTCTTC. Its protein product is CAIRGTSGNEQFF.

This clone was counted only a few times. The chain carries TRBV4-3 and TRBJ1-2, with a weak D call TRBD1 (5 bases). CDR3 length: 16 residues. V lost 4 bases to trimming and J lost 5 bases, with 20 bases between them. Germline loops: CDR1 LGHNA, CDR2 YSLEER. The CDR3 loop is CASSLTGLEGRYGYTF. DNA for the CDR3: TGCGCCAGCAGCCTAACAGGCCTGGAGGGGAGATATGGCTACACCTTC.

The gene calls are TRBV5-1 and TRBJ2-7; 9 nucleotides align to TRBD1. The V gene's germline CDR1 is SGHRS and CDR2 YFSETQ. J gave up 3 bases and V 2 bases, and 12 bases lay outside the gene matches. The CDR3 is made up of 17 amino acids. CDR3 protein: CASSFSFGQGTGYEQYF. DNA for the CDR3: TGCGCCAGCAGCTTTTCTTTCGGACAGGGGACCGGCTACGAGCAGTACTTC.

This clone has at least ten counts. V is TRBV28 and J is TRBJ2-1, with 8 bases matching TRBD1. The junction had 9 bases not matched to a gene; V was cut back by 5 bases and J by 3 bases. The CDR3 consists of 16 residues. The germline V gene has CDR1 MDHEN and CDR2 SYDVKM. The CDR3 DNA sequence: TGTGCCAGCAGTATATCGACAGGGGCAGGCTACAATGAGCAGTTCTTC. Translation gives CASSISTGAGYNEQFF.

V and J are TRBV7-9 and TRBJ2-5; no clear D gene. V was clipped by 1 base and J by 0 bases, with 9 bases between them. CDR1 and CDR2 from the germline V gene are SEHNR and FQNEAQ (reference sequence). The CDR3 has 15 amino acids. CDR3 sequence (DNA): TGTGCCAGCAGCTTAGGAATCGGGCACCAAGAGACCCAGTACTTC. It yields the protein CASSLGIGHQETQYF.

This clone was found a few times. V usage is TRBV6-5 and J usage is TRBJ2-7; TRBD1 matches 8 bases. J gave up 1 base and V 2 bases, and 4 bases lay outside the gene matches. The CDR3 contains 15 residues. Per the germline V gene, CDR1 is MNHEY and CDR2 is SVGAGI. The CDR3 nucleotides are TGTGCCAGCAGTTACCGGACAGGGATATCCTACGAGCAGTACTTC. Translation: CASSYRTGISYEQYF.

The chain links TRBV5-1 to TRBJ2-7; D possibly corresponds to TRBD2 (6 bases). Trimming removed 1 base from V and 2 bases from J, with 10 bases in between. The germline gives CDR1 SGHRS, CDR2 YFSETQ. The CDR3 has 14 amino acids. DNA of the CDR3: TGCGCCAGCAGCTTGACGGAGGGGACCTACGAGCAGTACTTC. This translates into CASSLTEGTYEQYF.

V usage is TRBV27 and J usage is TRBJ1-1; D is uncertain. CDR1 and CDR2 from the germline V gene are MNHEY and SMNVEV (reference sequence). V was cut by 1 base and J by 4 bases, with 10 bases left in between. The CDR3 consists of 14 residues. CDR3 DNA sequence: TGTGCCAGCAGTTTATTGGGGATTAGCACTGAAGCTTTCTTT. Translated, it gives CASSLLGISTEAFF.

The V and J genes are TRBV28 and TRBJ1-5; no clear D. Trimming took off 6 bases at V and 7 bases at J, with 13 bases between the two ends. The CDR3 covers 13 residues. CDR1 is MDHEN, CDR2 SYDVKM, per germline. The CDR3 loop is CASRWGTRQPQHF. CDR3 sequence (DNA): TGTGCCAGCAGGTGGGGAACACGGCAGCCCCAGCATTTT. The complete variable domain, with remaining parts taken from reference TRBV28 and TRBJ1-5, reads DVKVTQSSRYLVKRTGEKVFLECVQDMDHENMFWYRQDPGLGLRLIYFSYDVKMKEKGDIPEGYSVSREKKERFSLILESASTNQTSMYLCASRWGTRQPQHFGDGTRLSIL.

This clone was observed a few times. CDR3 region: CASSEAGGPHGELFF. The CDR3 coding sequence is TGTGCCAGCAGCGAGGCGGGAGGGCCCCACGGGGAGCTGTTTTTT. The gene calls are TRBV9 and TRBJ2-2, with 9 positions matching TRBD2. Trimming took 3 bases from V and 7 from J; bases not matched to a gene: 7. The CDR3 spans 15 residues. Germline CDR1 SGDLS, CDR2 YYNGEE.

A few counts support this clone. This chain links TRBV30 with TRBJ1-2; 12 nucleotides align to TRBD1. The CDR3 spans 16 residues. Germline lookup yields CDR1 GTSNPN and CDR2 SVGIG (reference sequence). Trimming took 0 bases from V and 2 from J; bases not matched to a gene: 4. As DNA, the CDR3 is TGTGCCTGGAGTGTACTTGGGACAGGGGGCAACTATGGCTACACCTTC. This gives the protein CAWSVLGTGGNYGYTF.

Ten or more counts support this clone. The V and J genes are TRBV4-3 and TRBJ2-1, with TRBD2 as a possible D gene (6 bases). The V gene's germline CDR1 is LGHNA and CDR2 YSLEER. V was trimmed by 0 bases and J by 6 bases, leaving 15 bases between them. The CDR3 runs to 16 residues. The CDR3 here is CASSQEALARPNEQFF. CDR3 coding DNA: TGCGCCAGCAGCCAAGAGGCCCTAGCGAGGCCCAATGAGCAGTTCTTC.

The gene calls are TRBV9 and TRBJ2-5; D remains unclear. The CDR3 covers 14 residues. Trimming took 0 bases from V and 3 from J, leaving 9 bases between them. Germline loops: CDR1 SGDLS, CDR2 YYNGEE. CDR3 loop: CASSVAAGEETQYF. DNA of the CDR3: TGTGCCAGCAGCGTAGCTGCCGGAGAAGAGACCCAGTACTTC.